This TCR beta chain was documented in a study of CD8+CD57+ T cells in acquired aplastic anemia. Study information: Isolated CD4+ and CD8+ cells, once sorted, yielded DNA averaging around 3 ug. Findings and limits, study-wide: The study identified almost 30 CD8+ CDR3 sequences shared by patients and controls. A significant difference in CD8+ Simpson's diversity between patients and controls was not found.

It was genomic DNA that served as the template for profiling TCR beta VDJ and CDR3. One entry per CDR3 protein results from TCRdb running MiXCR on the reads. The data contain 300,000 or so distinct CDR3 sequences, approximately 56% of them singletons. Regarding this clonotype: What it binds is not known.

From germline, CDR1 is SGHDN and CDR2 FVKESK. Trimming cost V 7 bases and J 4 bases; bases outside gene matches: 7. The CDR3 has 14 residues. Sequencing was performed on sorted CD4+, CD8+, or CD8+CD57+ T cells (not recorded which) from PBMCs. The source is a human donor with severe aplastic anemia or a healthy control (not recorded which). J is TRBJ1-1 and V is TRBV14; 9 bases match TRBD1. The CDR3 sequence: CASTPDRGPTEAFF. The CDR3 region has the DNA TGTGCCAGCACTCCGGACAGGGGACCCACTGAAGCTTTCTTT.